Following are 19 T cell receptor beta chains from one sample sequenced in a study of shared clonotypes between healthy human individuals. The method was immunoSEQ multiplex PCR; TCRdb's version includes in-frame clones alone and lacks a portion of them. The sample consists of millions of clones, 95% of them appearing once. Sequencing was done on a sample of naive CD4+ T cells sorted from blood. Subset: CD45RA+ positively selected. The receptors here all came from a man aged 18 to 29 in good health.

The chain carries TRBV6-6 and TRBJ2-1; 7 bases agree with TRBD2. The CDR3 length is 15 residues. With 5 bases clipped from V and 4 bases from J, the junction kept 8 bases outside the gene matches. CDR1 is MNHNY, CDR2 SVGAGI, per germline (reference sequence). The DNA for the CDR3 is TGTGCCAGCAGTATGGCAGCGGGGATATACAATGAGCAGTTCTTC. Its protein product is CASSMAAGIYNEQFF.

Remarks on this clone: Within the sample, other DNA sequences also encode this same CDR3. The J gene is TRBJ1-6, the V gene TRBV19; possibly TRBD1 for D (5 bases). The germline V and J ends were trimmed by 4 bases and 7 bases, with 11 bases remaining between them. CDR1 and CDR2 (germline): LNHDA, SQIVND (reference sequence). The CDR3 has 14 residues. The CDR3 region is CASSTRDPNSPLHF. CDR3 coding DNA: TGTGCCAGTAGTACCCGGGACCCCAATTCACCCCTCCACTTT.

In the case of this clone: Other DNA sequences in this sample translate to the same CDR3. The chain carries TRBV4-1 and TRBJ1-5; maybe TRBD1 (6 bases). The CDR3 extends over 16 amino acids. Germline V lookup: CDR1 MGHRA, CDR2 YSYEKL. Trimming left V 0 bases short and J 2 bases short, with 11 bases between. Here the CDR3 reads CASSQEGGRGNQPQHF. DNA for the CDR3: TGCGCCAGCAGCCAAGAGGGGGGCCGAGGCAATCAGCCCCAGCATTTT.

The chain employs TRBV11-2 and TRBJ1-1; D remains ambiguous. From germline, CDR1 is SGHAT and CDR2 FQNNGV. V lost 0 bases to trimming and J lost 11 bases, with 10 bases between them. This CDR3 has 12 amino acids. In DNA form, the CDR3 reads TGTGCCAGCAGCTTAGATCGTATCGGGGCTTTCTTT. Translating it yields CASSLDRIGAFF. Drawing the rest from reference TRBV11-2 and TRBJ1-1, the complete variable domain is EAGVAQSPRYKIIEKRQSVAFWCNPISGHATLYWYQQILGQGPKLLIQFQNNGVVDDSQLPKDRFSAERLKGVDSTLKIQPAKLEDSAVYLCASSLDRIGAFFGQGTRLTVV.

This clone was recorded a few times. The same CDR3 arises from other DNA sequences in this sample as well. The rearrangement joins TRBV5-1 to TRBJ1-3, with a weak D call TRBD1 (6 bases). Trimming pared 0 bases from V and 2 bases from J, leaving 6 bases between. The germline V gene has CDR1 SGHRS and CDR2 YFSETQ. This CDR3 has 14 amino acids. In DNA, the CDR3 is TGCGCCAGCAGCTTGGGGACAGCTGGAAACACCATATATTTT. This sequence encodes CASSLGTAGNTIYF.

The gene calls are TRBV6-5 and TRBJ2-7; D gene uncertain. The germline CDR1 and CDR2 sequences are MNHEY and SVGAGI. With 2 bases removed from V and 4 bases from J, the gap between germline ends came to 9 bases. The CDR3 is 13 residues long. CDR3 loop: CASSYGSQYEQYF. Here the CDR3 DNA reads TGTGCCAGCAGTTACGGGTCACAATACGAGCAGTACTTC.

CDR3: CASSQVADKGYEQYF. The CDR3 DNA reads as TGCGCCAGCAGCCAAGTGGCAGATAAGGGGTACGAGCAGTACTTC. The rearrangement joins TRBV4-3 to TRBJ2-7; a weak D match, TRBD1 (5 bases). The V and J ends lost 1 base and 4 bases respectively, with 14 bases between them. The CDR3 runs to 15 residues. Germline lookup yields CDR1 LGHNA and CDR2 YSLEER.

The V call is TRBV5-6, the J call TRBJ2-5; no clear D gene. This CDR3 comprises 15 residues. CDR1 is SGHDT and CDR2 is YYEEEE in the germline V gene. The germline V and J ends were trimmed by 4 bases and 4 bases, with 17 bases remaining between them. CDR3 loop: CASSGIGGGSETQYF. The DNA of the CDR3 is TGTGCCAGCAGCGGAATTGGTGGTGGGTCAGAGACCCAGTACTTC.

This clone was counted once. The V and J genes are TRBV6-5 and TRBJ2-2; D unclear. The germline V and J ends were trimmed by 6 bases and 7 bases, with 12 bases remaining between them. Germline V gives CDR1 MNHEY, CDR2 SVGAGI. The CDR3 is 13 residues long. CDR3 sequence reads: CASSFYEIGELFF. DNA for the CDR3: TGTGCCAGCAGCTTCTACGAAATCGGGGAGCTGTTTTTT.

This chain joins TRBV11-2 and TRBJ1-1; D may be TRBD1 (6 bases). Trimming pared 5 bases from V and 10 bases from J, leaving 8 bases between. The germline V gene has CDR1 SGHAT and CDR2 FQNNGV. This CDR3 spans 10 amino acids. CDR3 coding DNA: TGTGCCAGCAGCCAGGGGTTAGCTTTCTTT. Protein: CASSQGLAFF.

This chain joins TRBV7-2 and TRBJ2-5, with 9 bases identical to TRBD1. Losses at the gene ends were 5 bases for V and 8 bases for J; bases not matched to a gene: 6. The CDR3 extends over 13 amino acids. CDR1 SGHTA and CDR2 FQGNSA come from the germline V gene. CDR3 sequence reads: CASSTQDRGTQYF. CDR3 coding DNA: TGTGCCAGCAGCACCCAGGACAGGGGAACCCAGTACTTC. The full variable domain, with the rest looked up from reference TRBV7-2 and TRBJ2-5, is GAGVSQSPSNKVTEKGKDVELRCDPISGHTALYWYRQSLGQGLEFLIYFQGNSAPDKSGLPSDRFSAERTGGSVSTLTIQRTQQEDSAVYLCASSTQDRGTQYFGPGTRLLVL.

The V gene is TRBV7-9, the J gene TRBJ2-6; TRBD2 is a possible D gene (7 bases). V lost 5 bases and J lost 1, with 15 bases in between. The CDR3 has 17 residues. Germline V gives CDR1 SEHNR, CDR2 FQNEAQ (reference sequence). This chain's CDR3 is CASSQGGVSSGANVLTF. The CDR3 coding sequence is TGTGCCAGCAGCCAAGGGGGGGTTAGTTCTGGGGCCAACGTCCTGACTTTC.

V gene TRBV5-1 combines with J gene TRBJ2-1; a weak D match, TRBD2 (7 bases). CDR1 is SGHRS and CDR2 is YFSETQ in the germline V gene. The CDR3 has 14 residues. V shed 4 bases and J shed 7 bases, with 15 bases lying between them. CDR3 sequence (DNA): TGCGCCAGCAGCCGCAGGGGAGGGGGAAATGAGCAGTTCTTC. This gives the protein CASSRRGGGNEQFF.

This clone was counted once. The CDR3, as DNA: TGTGCCAGCAGCTTAGCTGGCCACAATCGGGGAAGGTGGTACTTC. It codes for CASSLAGHNRGRWYF. The J gene is TRBJ2-7, the V gene TRBV5-6; D is perhaps TRBD2 (5 bases). The CDR3 totals 15 residues. The ends were cut back, 2 bases at V and 12 bases at J, with 24 bases in the middle. Per germline, CDR1 SGHDT and CDR2 YYEEEE. The entire variable domain, with the rest obtained from reference TRBV5-6 and TRBJ2-7, is as follows: DAGVTQSPTHLIKTRGQQVTLRCSPKSGHDTVSWYQQALGQGPQFIFQYYEEEERQRGNFPDRFSGHQFPNYSSELNVNALLLGDSALYLCASSLAGHNRGRWYFGPGTRLTVT.

This clone is a singleton in its sample. The gene calls are TRBV10-3 and TRBJ2-7, with TRBD2 as a possible D gene (6 bases). V lost 3 bases to trimming and J lost 3 bases, with 15 bases between them. There are 15 residues in the CDR3. Per the germline V gene, CDR1 is ENHRY and CDR2 is SYGVKD. CDR3 bases: TGTGCCATCAGTGACCCGACTAGGATGAACTACGAGCAGTACTTC. Residues: CAISDPTRMNYEQYF.

This clone occurred once. This chain uses TRBV4-1 with TRBJ1-6; 9 nucleotides line up with TRBD1. J was trimmed by 9 bases and V by 4 bases; bases with no gene match: 10. The V gene's germline CDR1 is MGHRA and CDR2 YSYEKL. The CDR3 runs to 16 residues. CDR3 coding DNA: TGCGCCAGCAGCCCGGTTCCGGGACAGGGTGTTTCACCCCTCCACTTT. The encoded protein is CASSPVPGQGVSPLHF.

This sequence joins TRBV30 and TRBJ2-1; TRBD2 agrees at 11 bases. Germline V gene sequence: CDR1 GTSNPN, CDR2 SVGIG (reference sequence). The J segment lost 3 bases and the V segment lost 1 base, leaving 5 bases of the junction unmatched. CDR3 length: 16 residues. CDR3 coding DNA: TGTGCCTGGAGTGCTCCTCTAGCGGGAGGCTACAATGAGCAGTTCTTC. It specifies CAWSAPLAGGYNEQFF.

Written as DNA, the CDR3 is TGTGCCAGCAGCTTAACTAGCGGGAGCCACAATGAGCAGTTCTTC. Translation gives CASSLTSGSHNEQFF. J is TRBJ2-1 and V is TRBV11-2; 11 bases match TRBD2. Losses at the gene ends were 2 bases for V and 5 bases for J; bases not matched to a gene: 2. Germline V gene data show CDR1 as SGHAT and CDR2 as FQNNGV. The CDR3 spans 15 residues.

V and J are TRBV2 and TRBJ1-5; D unresolved. The V and J ends lost 2 bases and 5 bases respectively, with 13 bases between them. The germline V gene has CDR1 SNHLY and CDR2 FYNNEI. CDR3 length: 15 residues. This chain's CDR3 is CASSESRKRDQPQHF. CDR3 DNA: TGTGCCAGCAGTGAAAGTCGGAAAAGGGATCAGCCCCAGCATTTT.